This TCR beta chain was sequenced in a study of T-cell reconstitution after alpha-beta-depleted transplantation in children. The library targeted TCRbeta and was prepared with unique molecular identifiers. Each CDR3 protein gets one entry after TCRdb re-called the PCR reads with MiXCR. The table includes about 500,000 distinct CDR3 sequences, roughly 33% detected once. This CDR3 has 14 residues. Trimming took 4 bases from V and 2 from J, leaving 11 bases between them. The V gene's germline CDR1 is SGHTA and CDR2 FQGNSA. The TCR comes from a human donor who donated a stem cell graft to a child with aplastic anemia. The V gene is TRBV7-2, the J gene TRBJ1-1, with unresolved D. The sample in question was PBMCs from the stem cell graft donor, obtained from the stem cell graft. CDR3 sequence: CASSSYPENTEAFF. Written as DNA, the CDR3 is TGTGCCAGCAGCTCATATCCAGAAAACACTGAAGCTTTCTTT.